This entry is about one T cell receptor (beta chain). The sample comes from a study of blood T cell repertoires in COVID-19. Study in general: T cells, B-cell-depleted T cells, or PBMCs provided the cDNA or gDNA that served as material.

Seattle patients were enrolled while actively infected and followed longitudinally. In the original processing: Scientists estimated how many nucleated cells there were by amplifying reference gene primers. TCRdb keeps only in-frame clones here, not all; method: immunoSEQ multiplex PCR. That table furnishes V, J and clone size, whereas the DNA furnished D and trimming. This sample has about 98,000 clones, with approximately 92% found just once. The sample was peripheral blood. The sequence came from a woman between 50 and 59 years old with COVID-19, enrolled during active disease.

In DNA form, the CDR3 reads TGTGCCAGTAGTATAGTAGGGGGGGTCGGCACCGGGGAGCTGTTTTTT. Protein product: CASSIVGGVGTGELFF. The chain employs TRBV19 and TRBJ2-2, with D maybe TRBD2 (7 bases). Germline values: CDR1 LNHDA, CDR2 SQIVND (reference sequence). Deletions cut 1 base from V and 4 bases from J, with 13 bases between. There are 16 residues in the CDR3. Together with reference TRBV19 and TRBJ2-2, the CDR3 gives the full variable domain: DGGITQSPKYLFRKEGQNVTLSCEQNLNHDAMYWYRQDPGQGLRLIYYSQIVNDFQKGDIAEGYSVSREKKESFPLTVTSAQKNPTAFYLCASSIVGGVGTGELFFGEGSRLTVL.